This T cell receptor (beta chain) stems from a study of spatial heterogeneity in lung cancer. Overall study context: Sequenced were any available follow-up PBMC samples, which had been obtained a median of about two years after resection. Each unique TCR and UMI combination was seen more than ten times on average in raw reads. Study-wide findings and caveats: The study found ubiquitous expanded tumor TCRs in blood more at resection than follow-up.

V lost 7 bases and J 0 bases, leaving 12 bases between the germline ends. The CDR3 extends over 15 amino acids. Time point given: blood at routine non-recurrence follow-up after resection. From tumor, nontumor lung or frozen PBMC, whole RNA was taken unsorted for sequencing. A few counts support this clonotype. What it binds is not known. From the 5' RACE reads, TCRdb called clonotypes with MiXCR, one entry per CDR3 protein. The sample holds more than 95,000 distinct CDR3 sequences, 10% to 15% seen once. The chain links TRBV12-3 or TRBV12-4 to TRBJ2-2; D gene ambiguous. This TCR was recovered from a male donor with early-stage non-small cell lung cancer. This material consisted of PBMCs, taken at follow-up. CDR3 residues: CASNFRVSNTGELFF. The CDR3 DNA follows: TGTGCCAGCAATTTTAGGGTCTCGAACACCGGGGAGCTGTTTTTT.